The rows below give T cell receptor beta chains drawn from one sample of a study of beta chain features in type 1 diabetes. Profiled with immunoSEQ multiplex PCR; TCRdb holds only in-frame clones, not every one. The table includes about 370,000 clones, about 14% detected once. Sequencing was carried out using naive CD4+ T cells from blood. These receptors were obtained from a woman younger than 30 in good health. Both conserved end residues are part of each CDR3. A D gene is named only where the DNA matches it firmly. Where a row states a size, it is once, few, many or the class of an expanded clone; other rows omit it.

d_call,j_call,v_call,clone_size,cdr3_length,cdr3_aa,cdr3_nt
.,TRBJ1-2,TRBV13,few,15,CASSNRDRGLEGYTF,TGTGCCAGCAGCAACCGGGACCGGGGACTAGAGGGCTACACCTTC
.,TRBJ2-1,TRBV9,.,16,CASSVGGLVVYNEQFF,TGTGCCAGCAGCGTAGGAGGACTCGTAGTCTACAATGAGCAGTTCTTC
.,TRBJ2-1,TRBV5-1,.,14,CASSPRQVYNEQFF,TGCGCCAGCAGCCCTCGACAGGTCTACAATGAGCAGTTCTTC
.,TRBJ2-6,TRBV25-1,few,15,CASSEHSSGANVLTF,TGTGCCAGCAGTGAACACAGCTCTGGGGCCAACGTCCTGACTTTC
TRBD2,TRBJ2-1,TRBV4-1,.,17,CASSQRAGLADYNEQFF,TGCGCCAGCAGCCAACGGGCGGGACTAGCGGACTACAATGAGCAGTTCTTC
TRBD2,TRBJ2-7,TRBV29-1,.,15,CSALKRTSGIYEQYF,TGCAGCGCCCTGAAGAGGACTAGCGGGATTTACGAGCAGTACTTC
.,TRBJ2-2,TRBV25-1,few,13,CASRRSVNGELFF,TGTGCCAGTCGCCGCTCGGTAAACGGGGAGCTGTTTTTT
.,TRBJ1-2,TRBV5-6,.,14,CASRYGQTNYGYTF,TGTGCCAGCAGGTATGGACAGACGAACTATGGCTACACCTTC
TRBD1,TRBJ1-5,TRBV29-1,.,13,CSVADRVGQPQHF,TGCAGCGTTGCCGACAGGGTAGGTCAGCCCCAGCATTTT
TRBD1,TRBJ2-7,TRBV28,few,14,CASSPGQGAGEQYF,TGTGCCAGCAGTCCAGGACAGGGGGCGGGCGAGCAGTACTTC
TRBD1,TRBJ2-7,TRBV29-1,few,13,CSVAGQGPYEQYF,TGCAGCGTTGCCGGACAGGGACCCTACGAGCAGTACTTC
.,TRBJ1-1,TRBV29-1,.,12,CSVGAYDGEAFF,TGCAGCGTTGGGGCATATGATGGTGAAGCTTTCTTT
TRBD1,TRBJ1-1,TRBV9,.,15,CASSVEGQGGTEAFF,TGTGCCAGCAGCGTAGAGGGACAGGGAGGTACTGAAGCTTTCTTT
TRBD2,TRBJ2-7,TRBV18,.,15,CASSPLAGVESEQYF,TGTGCCAGCTCACCATTAGCGGGAGTAGAATCCGAGCAGTACTTC
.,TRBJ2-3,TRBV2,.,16,CASSEALGGSTDTQYF,TGTGCCAGCAGTGAAGCTCTTGGAGGGAGCACAGATACGCAGTATTTT
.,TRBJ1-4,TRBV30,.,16,CAWSVSRSSLVEKLFF,TGTGCCTGGAGTGTATCTCGTAGCAGTCTAGTGGAAAAACTGTTTTTT
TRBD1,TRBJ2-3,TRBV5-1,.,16,CASSWPTGTETDTQYF,TGCGCCAGCAGCTGGCCAACCGGGACAGAAACAGATACGCAGTATTTT
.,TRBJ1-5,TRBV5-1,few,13,CASREHSNQPQHF,TGCGCCAGCAGAGAGCATAGCAATCAGCCCCAGCATTTT
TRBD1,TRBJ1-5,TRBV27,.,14,CASRDRGSGQPQHF,TGTGCCAGCAGGGACAGGGGGTCAGGTCAGCCCCAGCATTTT
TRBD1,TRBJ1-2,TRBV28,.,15,CASSNPGTGAGGYTF,TGTGCCAGCAGCAACCCTGGGACAGGGGCCGGTGGCTACACCTTC
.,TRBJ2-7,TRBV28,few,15,CASSVEAGEAYEQYF,TGTGCCAGCAGTGTCGAGGCCGGGGAAGCCTACGAGCAGTACTTC
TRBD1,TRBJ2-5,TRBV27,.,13,CASSRTGRETQYF,TGTGCCAGCAGCAGGACAGGGCGGGAGACCCAGTACTTC
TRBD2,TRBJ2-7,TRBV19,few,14,CASSPGLAGVKQYF,TGTGCCAGTAGTCCCGGACTAGCGGGAGTAAAGCAGTACTTC
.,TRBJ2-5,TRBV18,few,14,CASSPPGQAETQYF,TGTGCCAGCTCACCACCGGGTCAGGCCGAGACCCAGTACTTC
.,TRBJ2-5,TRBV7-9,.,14,CASPPTGSRETQYF,TGTGCCAGCCCCCCCACCGGGTCAAGGGAGACCCAGTACTTC
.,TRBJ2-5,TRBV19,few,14,CASSSRGGQETQYF,TGTGCCAGTAGTTCGAGGGGGGGGCAAGAGACCCAGTACTTC
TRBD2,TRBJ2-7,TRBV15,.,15,CATSSRLGAGDEQYF,TGTGCCACCAGCAGTCGATTAGGTGCGGGGGACGAGCAGTACTTC
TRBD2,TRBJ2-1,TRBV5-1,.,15,CASSLDGRANNEQFF,TGCGCCAGCAGCTTGGACGGGAGGGCCAACAATGAGCAGTTCTTC
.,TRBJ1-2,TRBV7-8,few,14,CASSRPTEIYGYTF,TGTGCCAGCAGCCGACCGACGGAGATCTATGGCTACACCTTC
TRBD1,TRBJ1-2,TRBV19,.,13,CASTRQGAFGYTF,TGTGCCAGTACCCGACAGGGGGCTTTTGGCTACACCTTC
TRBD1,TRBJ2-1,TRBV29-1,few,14,CSVRNRGAYNEQFF,TGCAGCGTTCGAAACAGGGGGGCCTACAATGAGCAGTTCTTC
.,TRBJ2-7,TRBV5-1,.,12,CASSLDEALQYF,TGCGCCAGCAGCTTGGATGAAGCGTTGCAGTACTTC
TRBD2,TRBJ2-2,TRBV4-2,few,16,CASSRLAGGNTGELFF,TGTGCCAGCAGCCGATTAGCGGGAGGGAACACCGGGGAGCTGTTTTTT
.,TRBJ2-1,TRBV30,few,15,CAWSVLRLGLNEQFF,TGTGCCTGGAGTGTACTACGACTAGGGTTGAATGAGCAGTTCTTC
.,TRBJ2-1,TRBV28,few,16,CASSSATVRSYNEQFF,TGTGCCAGCAGTTCCGCGACAGTAAGATCCTACAATGAGCAGTTCTTC
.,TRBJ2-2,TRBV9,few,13,CASSEGAGGELFF,TGTGCCAGCAGCGAAGGAGCGGGCGGGGAGCTGTTTTTT
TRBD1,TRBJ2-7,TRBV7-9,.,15,CASATLGQGSYEQYF,TGTGCCAGCGCCACCCTGGGACAGGGATCATACGAGCAGTACTTC
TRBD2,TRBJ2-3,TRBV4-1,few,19,CASSQLTSGRASGLDTQYF,TGCGCCAGCAGCCAACTGACTAGCGGGAGGGCCTCGGGTCTAGATACGCAGTATTTT
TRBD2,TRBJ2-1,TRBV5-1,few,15,CASSFRLAGANEQFF,TGCGCCAGCAGCTTTAGACTAGCGGGAGCGAATGAGCAGTTCTTC
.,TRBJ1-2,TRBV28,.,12,CASRTPNYGYTF,TGTGCCAGCCGGACACCGAACTATGGCTACACCTTC
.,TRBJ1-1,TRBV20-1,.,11,CSARDYPEAFF,TGCAGTGCTAGAGATTATCCTGAAGCTTTCTTT
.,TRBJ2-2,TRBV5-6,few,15,CASSLGAEGTGELFF,TGTGCCAGCAGCTTGGGGGCAGAGGGCACCGGGGAGCTGTTTTTT
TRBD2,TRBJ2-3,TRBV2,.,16,CASSDGGIRRSDTQYF,TGTGCCAGCAGTGACGGGGGGATAAGAAGGTCGGATACGCAGTATTTT
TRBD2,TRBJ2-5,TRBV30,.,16,CAWQPAGRGSGETQYF,TGTGCCTGGCAACCCGCGGGGCGCGGGAGTGGGGAGACCCAGTACTTC
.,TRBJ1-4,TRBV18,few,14,CASSPDRVNEKLFF,TGTGCCAGCTCACCTGACAGAGTTAATGAAAAACTGTTTTTT
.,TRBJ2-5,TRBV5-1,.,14,CASSLVLGPETQYF,TGCGCCAGCAGCTTGGTTCTGGGCCCGGAGACCCAGTACTTC
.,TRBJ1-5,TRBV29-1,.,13,CSVELQEGKPQHF,TGCAGCGTTGAACTACAGGAGGGAAAGCCCCAGCATTTT
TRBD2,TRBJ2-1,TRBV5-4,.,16,CASSLRLLAGVNEQFF,TGTGCCAGCAGCTTACGGTTGCTAGCGGGAGTAAATGAGCAGTTCTTC
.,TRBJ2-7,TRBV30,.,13,CAWSVLYAHEQYF,TGTGCCTGGAGTGTACTGTATGCTCACGAGCAGTACTTC
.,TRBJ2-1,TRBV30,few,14,CAWSVPASPYEQFF,TGTGCCTGGAGTGTACCAGCTAGCCCGTATGAGCAGTTCTTC
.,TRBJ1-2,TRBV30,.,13,CAWSRGFSYGYTF,TGTGCCTGGAGTAGGGGGTTTAGCTATGGCTACACCTTC
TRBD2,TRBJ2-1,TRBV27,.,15,CATDKAGGPYNEQFF,TGTGCCACCGATAAAGCGGGAGGGCCCTACAATGAGCAGTTCTTC
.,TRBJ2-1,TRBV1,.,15,CTSSHRTSGSNEQFF,TGCACCAGCAGCCACCGGACTAGCGGCAGCAATGAGCAGTTCTTC
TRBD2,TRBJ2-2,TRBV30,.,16,CAWSMGLAGDAGELFF,TGTGCCTGGAGCATGGGACTAGCGGGAGATGCCGGGGAGCTGTTTTTT